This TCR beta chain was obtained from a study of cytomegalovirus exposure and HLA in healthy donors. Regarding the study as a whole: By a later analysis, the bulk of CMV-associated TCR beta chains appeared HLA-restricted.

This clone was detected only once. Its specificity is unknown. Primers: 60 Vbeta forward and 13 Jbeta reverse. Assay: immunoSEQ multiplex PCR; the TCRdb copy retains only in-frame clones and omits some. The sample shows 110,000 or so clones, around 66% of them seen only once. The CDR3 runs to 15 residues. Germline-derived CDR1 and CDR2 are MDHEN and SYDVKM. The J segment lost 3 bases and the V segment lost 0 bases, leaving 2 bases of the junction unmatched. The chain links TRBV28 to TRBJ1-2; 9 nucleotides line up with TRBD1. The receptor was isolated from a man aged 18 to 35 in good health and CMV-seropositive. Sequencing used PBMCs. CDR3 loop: CASSLWRDRDYGYTF. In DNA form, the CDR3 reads TGTGCCAGCAGTTTATGGAGGGACAGGGACTATGGCTACACCTTC.